These T cell receptor beta chains were read from a single sample in a study of cytomegalovirus exposure and HLA in healthy donors. TCRdb keeps only in-frame clones here, not all; method: immunoSEQ multiplex PCR. The sample yields approximately 150,000 clones, 82% seen once. The sample was PBMCs. These receptor sequences come from a male donor in good health and CMV-seronegative. Both conserved end residues are part of each CDR3. D genes are given only for firm matches. Size values are once, few and many counts, or a class for expanded clones, and some rows have none.

v_gene	j_gene	d_gene	abundance	CDR3aa	CDR3nt
TRBV11-2	TRBJ2-7	NA	NA	CASSLGGRPEQYF	TGTGCCAGCAGCTTAGGAGGGCGTCCCGAGCAGTACTTC
TRBV6-5	TRBJ2-7	TRBD2	NA	CASSYGPGLAAYEQYF	TGTGCCAGCAGTTATGGGCCGGGACTAGCGGCCTACGAGCAGTACTTC
TRBV30	TRBJ2-7	TRBD2	NA	CAWSLTSGRYEQYF	TGTGCCTGGAGTTTAACTAGCGGGAGATACGAGCAGTACTTC
TRBV6-5	TRBJ2-7	NA	NA	CASSTQTGAYEQYF	TGTGCCAGCAGTACTCAGACAGGTGCCTACGAGCAGTACTTC
TRBV13	TRBJ1-3	TRBD1	few	CASSLGDRVSNTIYF	TGTGCCAGCAGCTTAGGAGACAGGGTGTCAAACACCATATATTTT
TRBV30	TRBJ2-1	TRBD2	NA	CAWSVASGGNEQFF	TGTGCCTGGAGTGTGGCTAGCGGGGGAAATGAGCAGTTCTTC
TRBV6-1	TRBJ1-1	NA	NA	CASSESLPNTEAFF	TGTGCCAGCAGTGAATCCCTCCCGAACACTGAAGCTTTCTTT
TRBV5-1	TRBJ2-2	TRBD2	once	CASSLTSGANTGELFF	TGCGCCAGCAGCTTGACTAGCGGGGCGAACACCGGGGAGCTGTTTTTT
TRBV18	TRBJ2-7	NA	NA	CASSPGQIYEQYF	TGTGCCAGCTCACCCGGACAGATCTACGAGCAGTACTTC
TRBV10-1	TRBJ2-3	NA	NA	CASSDIAEYTDTQYF	TGCGCCAGCTCCGATATAGCAGAATACACAGATACGCAGTATTTT
TRBV7-2	TRBJ2-1	NA	NA	CASSPGTSREQFF	TGTGCCAGCAGCCCCGGGACATCGCGCGAGCAGTTCTTC
TRBV11-3	TRBJ1-5	TRBD1	NA	CASSQTGWNGQPQHF	TGTGCCAGCAGCCAGACAGGGTGGAATGGTCAGCCCCAGCATTTT
TRBV7-2	TRBJ2-3	NA	few	CASSIHRDTNEHTQYF	TGTGCCAGCAGCATCCACCGGGACACAAACGAACATACGCAGTATTTT
TRBV7-9	TRBJ1-1	NA	NA	CASSLRDIAFF	TGTGCCAGCAGCCTCCGGGACATAGCTTTCTTT
TRBV6-6	TRBJ1-5	NA	few	CASSSTVNQPQHF	TGTGCCAGCAGTTCGACAGTGAATCAGCCCCAGCATTTT
TRBV7-9	TRBJ1-6	NA	NA	CASSSPSSYNSPLHF	TGTGCCAGCAGCTCCCCCTCCTCCTATAATTCACCCCTCCACTTT
TRBV5-4	TRBJ2-7	NA	NA	CASSLGRPNPNEQYF	TGTGCCAGCAGCCTGGGCCGTCCTAACCCCAACGAGCAGTACTTC
TRBV6-5	TRBJ2-3	TRBD2	NA	CASSWGPAGGTDTQYF	TGTGCCAGCAGTTGGGGGCCAGCGGGAGGCACAGATACGCAGTATTTT
TRBV11-2	TRBJ2-7	TRBD2	NA	CASSLVGGREQYF	TGTGCCAGCAGCTTAGTCGGGGGGAGGGAGCAGTACTTC
TRBV5-1	TRBJ2-1	TRBD2	NA	CASSRGLAGDLDEQFF	TGCGCCAGCAGCCGTGGACTAGCGGGAGACCTGGATGAGCAGTTCTTC
TRBV2	TRBJ2-7	NA	NA	CASIPGQYEQYF	TGTGCCAGCATTCCAGGGCAGTACGAGCAGTACTTC
TRBV6-6	TRBJ1-5	NA	NA	CASSGQRPYSNQPQHF	TGTGCCAGCAGCGGACAGCGGCCATATAGCAATCAGCCCCAGCATTTT
TRBV18	TRBJ2-7	NA	NA	CASSEGWGDEQYF	TGTGCCAGCTCAGAGGGATGGGGGGACGAGCAGTACTTC
TRBV6-5	TRBJ1-1	NA	NA	CASSYKGLNTEAFF	TGTGCCAGCAGTTACAAGGGGTTGAACACTGAAGCTTTCTTT
TRBV19	TRBJ1-1	TRBD1	NA	CAAGQGNTEAFF	TGTGCCGCTGGACAGGGGAACACTGAAGCTTTCTTT
TRBV28	TRBJ2-2	NA	once	CASSFQSGYAGELFF	TGTGCCAGCAGTTTCCAGTCCGGGTACGCCGGGGAGCTGTTTTTT
TRBV2	TRBJ1-4	NA	few	CASQGQLREKLFF	TGTGCCAGCCAGGGACAACTTAGAGAAAAACTGTTTTTT
TRBV19	TRBJ2-7	NA	NA	CASSLSPGILYEQYF	TGTGCCAGTAGCTTGTCTCCCGGGATCCTCTACGAGCAGTACTTC
TRBV4-1	TRBJ2-1	NA	NA	CASSQARGGEQFF	TGCGCCAGCAGCCAAGCACGGGGTGGTGAGCAGTTCTTC
TRBV19	TRBJ1-2	NA	NA	CAANGDYGYTF	TGTGCTGCGAACGGAGACTATGGCTACACCTTC
TRBV10-3	TRBJ1-5	NA	NA	CAISPRSGSNQPQHF	TGTGCCATCAGTCCTCGAAGCGGCAGCAATCAGCCCCAGCATTTT
TRBV4-3	TRBJ1-1	TRBD1	NA	CASSQGTGGVMNTEAFF	TGCGCCAGCAGCCAAGGGACAGGCGGGGTCATGAACACTGAAGCTTTCTTT
TRBV6-4	TRBJ2-2	NA	NA	CASSQGGNTGELFF	TGTGCCAGCTCCCAGGGGGGGAACACCGGGGAGCTGTTTTTT
TRBV7-2	TRBJ1-5	TRBD1	few	CASSQDRGYQPQHF	TGTGCCAGCAGCCAGGACAGGGGATATCAGCCCCAGCATTTT
TRBV7-9	TRBJ2-2	NA	NA	CASSIISTGELFF	TGTGCCAGCAGCATCATTAGCACCGGGGAGCTGTTTTTT
TRBV28	TRBJ2-7	TRBD1	NA	CASETGDHEQYF	TGTGCCAGTGAGACAGGGGACCACGAGCAGTACTTC